This TCR beta chain originates from a study of blood T cell repertoires in COVID-19. Overall study: Sources were T cells, B-cell-depleted T cells, or PBMCs; the material itself was cDNA or gDNA.

V shed 6 bases, J shed 3 bases, and the junction held 8 bases outside the gene matches. The CDR3 runs 15 residues. Germline-derived CDR1 and CDR2 are MNHEY and SVGAGI. Generated by immunoSEQ multiplex PCR, the TCRdb table keeps only in-frame clones and is missing some. Here the sample spans some 80,000 clones, 81% being singletons. The clonotype originates from a man aged 80 or over with acute or convalescent COVID-19. The chain couples TRBV6-5 to TRBJ1-1, with 9 bases that match TRBD1. The source material was peripheral blood. The CDR3 region has the DNA TGTGCCAGCAGCCTAAACAGGGGGCAGGACACTGAAGCTTTCTTT. Translating it yields CASSLNRGQDTEAFF.